The 13 T cell receptor beta chains below were found in one sample sequenced in a study of cytomegalovirus exposure and HLA in healthy donors. PCR employed 60 Vbeta and 13 Jbeta primers. The protocol was immunoSEQ multiplex PCR, while the TCRdb copy is restricted to in-frame clones and leaves out a portion. The table includes some 140,000 clones, about 78% detected once. Sequencing was carried out using PBMCs. These receptors originate from a man aged 45-65 years in good health and CMV-seropositive.

The chain is built from TRBV7-3 and TRBJ2-3; D gene ambiguous. The CDR3 consists of 13 residues. Trimming left V 5 bases short and J 6 bases short, with 12 bases between. CDR1 and CDR2 from the germline V gene are SGHTA and FQGTGA. CDR3 residues: CASSLNERDTQYF. CDR3 coding DNA: TGTGCCAGCAGCCTCAACGAACGGGATACGCAGTATTTT.

The genes are TRBV7-2 and TRBJ1-2; D may be TRBD1 (6 bases). The V gene's germline CDR1 is SGHTA and CDR2 FQGNSA. V lost 4 bases and J lost 3, with 9 bases in between. The CDR3 runs to 13 residues. Written as DNA, the CDR3 is TGTGCCAGCAGCTCCAGGGGAGACTATGGCTACACCTTC. It codes for CASSSRGDYGYTF.

The chain combines TRBV4-2 with TRBJ1-2, with 11 bases identical to TRBD1. This CDR3 has 16 residues. Losses at the gene ends were 3 bases for V and 2 bases for J; bases not matched to a gene: 5. Germline V gene data show CDR1 as LGHNA and CDR2 as YNFKEQ. The CDR3 region is CASSQAGTGGNYGYTF. DNA of the CDR3: TGTGCCAGCAGCCAGGCCGGGACAGGGGGAAACTATGGCTACACCTTC.

The V call is TRBV9, the J call TRBJ1-1; D remains unclear. Germline CDR1 and CDR2: SGDLS and YYNGEE. The length of the CDR3 is 13 residues. V gave up 0 bases and J gave up 5 bases, with 8 bases separating them. CDR3 residues: CASSVAPVTEAFF. DNA for the CDR3: TGTGCCAGCAGCGTAGCCCCCGTTACTGAAGCTTTCTTT.

This chain uses TRBV7-2 with TRBJ2-5; D is unclear. This CDR3 comprises 15 residues. The V gene's germline CDR1 is SGHTA and CDR2 FQGNSA. V shed 0 bases and J shed 2 bases, with 10 bases lying between them. CDR3 bases: TGTGCCAGCAGCTTAGCTAGAAACCTACAAGAGACCCAGTACTTC. Amino acid sequence: CASSLARNLQETQYF.

This chain links TRBV4-1 with TRBJ2-2; TRBD2 might be the D (5 bases). V gave up 6 bases and J gave up 6 bases, with 23 bases separating them. Germline V CDR1 and CDR2: MGHRA, YSYEKL. The CDR3 runs 17 residues. Here the CDR3 reads CASSPQVMGGRPGELFF. CDR3 bases: TGCGCCAGCAGTCCACAAGTCATGGGCGGGCGGCCCGGGGAGCTGTTTTTT.

The CDR3 DNA reads TGTGCCAGCAGCGCCCGGGGGTCGAACACTGAAGCTTTCTTT. Translation gives CASSARGSNTEAFF. The rearrangement joins TRBV4-2 to TRBJ1-1, with a possible D match to TRBD1 (5 bases). The V gene's germline CDR1 is LGHNA and CDR2 YNFKEQ. CDR3 size: 14 residues. The germline V and J ends were trimmed by 5 bases and 1 base, with 11 bases remaining between them.

The V and J genes are TRBV6-1 and TRBJ1-5; TRBD1 aligns across 8 bases. This CDR3 is built from 15 residues. From germline, CDR1 is MNHNS and CDR2 SASEGT. The V and J ends lost 10 bases and 3 bases, in that order; junction bases with no gene match: 11. The CDR3 DNA follows: TGTGCCACCAAATCGACGGGACAGGCCAATCAGCCCCAGCATTTT. Encoded protein: CATKSTGQANQPQHF.

CDR3 sequence reads: CASSLTGWAGVSYF. CDR3 bases: TGCGCCAGCAGCTTGACAGGCTGGGCAGGGGTGAGCTACTTC. The V and J genes are TRBV5-1 and TRBJ2-4, with D maybe TRBD1 (6 bases). CDR1 is SGHRS, CDR2 YFSETQ, per germline. The V and J ends lost 1 base and 16 bases respectively, with 21 bases between them. This CDR3 region has 14 residues.

This chain links TRBV27 with TRBJ1-2; D might be TRBD1 (5 bases). This CDR3 has 15 residues. Germline CDR1 MNHEY, CDR2 SMNVEV (reference sequence). V was shortened by 2 bases and J by 4 bases, with 14 bases between the two germline ends. CDR3 nucleotide sequence: TGTGCCAGCAGTTTACGGAGGGGCGATATCTATGGCTACACCTTC. Translation gives CASSLRRGDIYGYTF.

The chain recombines TRBV25-1 with TRBJ1-1; 8 bases align to TRBD1. The V and J ends lost 6 bases and 0 bases, in that order; junction bases with no gene match: 9. Germline assignment: CDR1 MGHDK and CDR2 SYGVNS. The CDR3 has 16 amino acids. This chain's CDR3 is CASSPDRGRMNTEAFF. The CDR3 DNA reads as TGTGCCAGCAGCCCCGACAGGGGAAGGATGAACACTGAAGCTTTCTTT.

This clone occurred a few times. The chain has TRBV11-2 and TRBJ2-2; D is perhaps TRBD2 (5 bases). CDR1 and CDR2 from the germline V gene are SGHAT and FQNNGV. The CDR3 extends over 16 amino acids. V was pared by 4 bases and J by 7 bases, with 19 bases between. CDR3 in amino acids: CASSSPYGGTGGELFF. In DNA, the CDR3 is TGTGCCAGCAGCTCCCCCTACGGAGGAACCGGCGGGGAGCTGTTTTTT. Looking up the rest from reference TRBV11-2 and TRBJ2-2 gives the full variable domain: EAGVAQSPRYKIIEKRQSVAFWCNPISGHATLYWYQQILGQGPKLLIQFQNNGVVDDSQLPKDRFSAERLKGVDSTLKIQPAKLEDSAVYLCASSSPYGGTGGELFFGEGSRLTVL.

V gene TRBV25-1 combines with J gene TRBJ1-1; D remains ambiguous. This CDR3 is built from 14 residues. V was clipped by 3 bases and J by 1 base, with 9 bases between them. Germline assignment: CDR1 MGHDK and CDR2 SYGVNS. The CDR3 is CASSERVGNTEAFF. The DNA for the CDR3 is TGTGCCAGCAGTGAGAGGGTTGGGAACACTGAAGCTTTCTTT. Full variable domain (rest looked up from reference TRBV25-1 and TRBJ1-1): EADIYQTPRYLVIGTGKKITLECSQTMGHDKMYWYQQDPGMELHLIHYSYGVNSTEKGDLSSESTVSRIRTEHFPLTLESARPSHTSQYLCASSERVGNTEAFFGQGTRLTVV.